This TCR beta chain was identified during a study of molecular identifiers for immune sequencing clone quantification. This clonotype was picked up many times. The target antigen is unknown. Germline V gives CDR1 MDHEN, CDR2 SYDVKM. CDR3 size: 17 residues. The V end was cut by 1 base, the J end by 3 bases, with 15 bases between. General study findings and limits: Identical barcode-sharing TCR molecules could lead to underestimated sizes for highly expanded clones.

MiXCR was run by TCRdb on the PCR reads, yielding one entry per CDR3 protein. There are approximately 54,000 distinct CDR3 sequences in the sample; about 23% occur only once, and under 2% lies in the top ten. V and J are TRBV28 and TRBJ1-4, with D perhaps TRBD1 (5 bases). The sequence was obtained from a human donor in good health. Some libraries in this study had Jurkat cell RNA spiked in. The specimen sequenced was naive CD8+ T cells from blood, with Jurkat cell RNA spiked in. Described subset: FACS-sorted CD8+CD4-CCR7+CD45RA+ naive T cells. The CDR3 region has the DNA TGTGCCAGCAGTTTATTCCCTATGGGGGAGGCTAATGAAAAACTGTTTTTT. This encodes CASSLFPMGEANEKLFF. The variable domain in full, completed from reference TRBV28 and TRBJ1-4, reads DVKVTQSSRYLVKRTGEKVFLECVQDMDHENMFWYRQDPGLGLRLIYFSYDVKMKEKGDIPEGYSVSREKKERFSLILESASTNQTSMYLCASSLFPMGEANEKLFFGSGTQLSVL.